The 29 T cell receptor beta chains presented below share a single source sample, sequenced in a study of blood T cell repertoires in COVID-19. This table comes from immunoSEQ multiplex PCR, and its TCRdb copy is limited to in-frame clones, with some not included. The sample lists about 330,000 clones, approximately 92% seen once, with about 18% in the top ten. Material for sequencing was PBMCs or T cells enriched from blood (not recorded which). Receptor source: a woman aged 25 to 39 who had recovered from COVID-19.

The chain employs TRBV7-2 and TRBJ1-2, with no clear D. This CDR3 comprises 15 residues. Between the trimmed V and J ends, which lost 4 bases and 2 bases, there was a span of 14 bases. Germline V lookup: CDR1 SGHTA, CDR2 FQGNSA. CDR3 sequence: CASSSETLTNYGYTF. DNA of the CDR3: TGTGCCAGCAGCTCCGAGACACTCACGAACTATGGCTACACCTTC.

This clone was picked up one time. The chain recombines TRBV27 with TRBJ1-5; weak D call: TRBD1 (6 bases). The germline gives CDR1 MNHEY, CDR2 SMNVEV (reference sequence). CDR3 length: 19 residues. V dropped 6 bases and J dropped 6 bases, with 30 bases sitting between them. The CDR3 DNA follows: TGTGCCAGCAGCCCATCTTGGTGGCCAGGGGAACTAGATTCTCAGCCCCAGCATTTT. Translation gives CASSPSWWPGELDSQPQHF.

The rearrangement links TRBV5-1 to TRBJ1-4; 7 bases match TRBD1. Germline V gene sequence: CDR1 SGHRS, CDR2 YFSETQ. V lost 0 bases to trimming and J lost 0 bases; unmatched junction nucleotides: 5. This CDR3 region has 17 residues. The CDR3 coding sequence is TGCGCCAGCAGCTTGGGTTTAGGGGGCTCAACTAATGAAAAACTGTTTTTT. It specifies CASSLGLGGSTNEKLFF. The entire variable domain, with the rest obtained from reference TRBV5-1 and TRBJ1-4, is as follows: KAGVTQTPRYLIKTRGQQVTLSCSPISGHRSVSWYQQTPGQGLQFLFEYFSETQRNKGNFPGRFSGRQFSNSRSEMNVSTLELGDSALYLCASSLGLGGSTNEKLFFGSGTQLSVL.

CDR3 sequence reads: CASRPPDSPGAFF. For the CDR3, the DNA is TGTGCCAGCAGACCTCCCGACTCTCCGGGAGCTTTCTTT. This rearrangement joins TRBV6-5 to TRBJ1-1; no clear D. This CDR3 comprises 13 residues. Between the trimmed V and J ends, which lost 6 bases and 10 bases, there was a span of 18 bases. Germline CDR1 MNHEY, CDR2 SVGAGI.

The chain employs TRBV5-1 and TRBJ1-1, with 8 bases matching TRBD1. Germline trimming cut 2 bases from V and 3 bases from J; bases unmatched to any gene: 6. CDR1 and CDR2 from the germline V gene are SGHRS and YFSETQ. The CDR3 has 15 residues. CDR3 residues: CASSFTGTGDTEAFF. The CDR3 region has the DNA TGCGCCAGCAGCTTTACCGGGACAGGCGACACTGAAGCTTTCTTT.

The chain carries TRBV15 and TRBJ1-1; D remains unclear. Trimming pared 5 bases from V and 1 base from J, leaving 8 bases between. CDR3 length: 13 residues. Germline CDR1 is LNHNV and CDR2 is YYDKDF (reference sequence). CDR3 region: CATSPPGNTEAFF. In DNA form, the CDR3 reads TGTGCCACCAGCCCCCCAGGGAACACTGAAGCTTTCTTT.

The rearrangement uses TRBV3-1 (or the pseudogene TRBV3-2) and TRBJ2-7, with D possibly TRBD2 on 5 matching bases. The CDR3 totals 17 residues. V was trimmed by 4 bases and J by 7 bases, leaving 26 bases between them. Germline CDR1 LGHDT, CDR2 YNNKEL (reference sequence). This CDR3 is CASSPGIWLGSSWEQYF. CDR3 nucleotide sequence: TGTGCCAGCAGCCCCGGGATTTGGCTAGGGAGTTCGTGGGAGCAGTACTTC.

This sequence joins TRBV5-4 and TRBJ1-2; no clear D. The germline CDR1 and CDR2 sequences are SGHNT and YYREEE (reference sequence). Trimming pared 2 bases from V and 0 bases from J, leaving 8 bases between. CDR3 length: 14 residues. CDR3 in amino acids: CASSLISSNYGYTF. DNA of the CDR3: TGTGCCAGCAGCTTAATCAGTTCTAACTATGGCTACACCTTC.

V and J are TRBV27 and TRBJ2-5; TRBD2 matches 10 bases. Germline V gives CDR1 MNHEY, CDR2 SMNVEV (reference sequence). With 9 bases clipped from V and 1 base from J, the junction kept 11 bases outside the gene matches. The CDR3 covers 16 residues. CDR3 nucleotides: TGTGCCAGGAGTCCCGCGAGGACTAGCGGCCAAGAGACCCAGTACTTC. Translating gives CARSPARTSGQETQYF.

The CDR3 region is CASSLFNRGSNEKLFF. DNA of the CDR3: TGTGCCAGCAGTTTATTCAATCGTGGCTCTAATGAAAAACTGTTTTTT. This chain uses TRBV27 with TRBJ1-4; D call uncertain. V was shortened by 1 base and J by 3 bases, with 12 bases between the two germline ends. Germline V gives CDR1 MNHEY, CDR2 SMNVEV (reference sequence). CDR3 size: 16 residues.

This clone was counted a single time. The chain has TRBV24-1 and TRBJ1-2; D is unclear. Trimming took 7 bases from V and 4 from J, leaving 9 bases between them. This CDR3 is 12 amino acids long. The V gene's germline CDR1 is KGHDR and CDR2 SFDVKD. CDR3: CATSQSSYGYTF. For the CDR3, the DNA is TGTGCCACCAGCCAGTCTAGCTATGGCTACACCTTC.

The CDR3 loop reads CAWSRGLGEETQYF. As DNA, the CDR3 is TGTGCCTGGAGTAGGGGACTCGGCGAGGAGACCCAGTACTTC. The rearrangement uses TRBV30 and TRBJ2-5; D perhaps matches TRBD2 (6 bases). The CDR3 contains 14 residues. From germline, CDR1 is GTSNPN and CDR2 SVGIG (reference sequence). Trimming left V 2 bases short and J 5 bases short, with 15 bases between. The full variable domain, in which reference TRBV30 and TRBJ2-5 provide the parts outside the CDR3, is SQTIHQWPATLVQPVGSPLSLECTVEGTSNPNLYWYRQAAGRGLQLLFYSVGIGQISSEVPQNLSASRPQDRQFILSSKKLLLSDSGFYLCAWSRGLGEETQYFGPGTRLLVL.

The V gene is TRBV19, the J gene TRBJ1-2; perhaps TRBD1 as D (6 bases). The CDR3 runs to 13 residues. Per the germline V gene, CDR1 is LNHDA and CDR2 is SQIVND (reference sequence). V dropped 6 bases and J dropped 2 bases, with 10 bases sitting between them. CDR3 nucleotide sequence: TGTGCCAGTAGGCCGGGACACAACTATGGCTACACCTTC. Translation: CASRPGHNYGYTF.

J is TRBJ1-6 and V is TRBV30; 9 bases agree with TRBD1. This CDR3 has 19 residues. After removal of 3 bases from V and 5 bases from J, the junction contained 17 bases not matched to a gene. Germline CDR1 and CDR2: GTSNPN and SVGIG (reference sequence). The CDR3 region has the DNA TGTGCCTGGAGAGTCACCCTGGGGACAGGGCGCGGGGATAATTCACCCCTCCACTTT. This encodes CAWRVTLGTGRGDNSPLHF.

The chain employs TRBV28 and TRBJ1-6, with unresolved D. Trimming left V 8 bases short and J 2 bases short, with 10 bases between. Germline assignment: CDR1 MDHEN and CDR2 SYDVKM. CDR3 size: 14 residues. DNA of the CDR3: TGTGCCAGCGGAAGGGAGGCCTATAATTCACCCCTCCACTTT. Translation gives CASGREAYNSPLHF.

The J gene is TRBJ1-6, the V gene TRBV2; D remains ambiguous. V gave up 4 bases and J gave up 0 bases, with 10 bases separating them. This CDR3 is built from 16 residues. Germline V gene data show CDR1 as SNHLY and CDR2 as FYNNEI. The CDR3 spells CASSVLGSSYNSPLHF. The CDR3 DNA follows: TGTGCCAGCAGTGTTCTAGGTAGCTCCTATAATTCACCCCTCCACTTT.

The V gene is TRBV19, the J gene TRBJ1-1, with TRBD1 matching 7 bases. The CDR3 covers 14 residues. Losses at the gene ends were 5 bases for V and 1 base for J; bases not matched to a gene: 4. Germline assignment: CDR1 LNHDA and CDR2 SQIVND (reference sequence). The CDR3 region is CASSERQGNTEAFF. The DNA for the CDR3 is TGTGCCAGTAGTGAACGACAGGGGAACACTGAAGCTTTCTTT.

V gene TRBV28 combines with J gene TRBJ2-3, with D unclear. The CDR3 sequence is 13 residues long. V shed 4 bases and J shed 0 bases, with 5 bases lying between them. Germline V gene sequence: CDR1 MDHEN, CDR2 SYDVKM. In DNA, the CDR3 is TGTGCCAGCAGTTCTACTAGCACAGATACGCAGTATTTT. Protein: CASSSTSTDTQYF.

The chain links TRBV28 to TRBJ1-5; D is unclear. Germline CDR1 reads MDHEN; CDR2 reads SYDVKM. This CDR3 spans 15 amino acids. V shed 2 bases and J shed 0 bases, with 8 bases lying between them. The CDR3 loop is CASSLHQLSNQPQHF. The CDR3 DNA sequence: TGTGCCAGCAGTTTACATCAACTTAGCAATCAGCCCCAGCATTTT.

V is TRBV4-2 and J is TRBJ2-7; maybe TRBD1 (5 bases). Trimming cost V 0 bases and J 1 base, with 7 bases left between them. The CDR3 is 14 amino acids. Germline V gene data show CDR1 as LGHNA and CDR2 as YNFKEQ. The CDR3 coding sequence is TGTGCCAGCAGCCAAGATCAGGGTTCCTACGAGCAGTACTTC. Translation: CASSQDQGSYEQYF.

The CDR3 nucleotides read TGTGCCAGCAGCCAAGTAACTATTGGGGAGCTGTTTTTT. This gives the protein CASSQVTIGELFF. V gene TRBV3-1 (or the pseudogene TRBV3-2) combines with J gene TRBJ2-2; D not certain. This CDR3 comprises 13 residues. Between the trimmed V and J ends, which lost 1 base and 8 bases, there was a span of 8 bases. Germline CDR1 reads LGHDT; CDR2 reads YNNKEL (reference sequence).

This chain joins TRBV5-6 and TRBJ2-7, with a weak D call TRBD2 (7 bases). The germline V gene encodes CDR1 SGHDT and CDR2 YYEEEE. The length of the CDR3 is 13 residues. V lost 4 bases and J 3 bases, leaving 11 bases between the germline ends. As DNA, the CDR3 is TGTGCCAGCAGCGGGGGGGGGCTCTACGAGCAGTACTTC. This encodes CASSGGGLYEQYF.

The rearrangement joins TRBV19 to TRBJ2-7, with 8 bases matching TRBD1. Looked up from germline, CDR1 is LNHDA and CDR2 is SQIVND (reference sequence). CDR3 length: 14 amino acids. V was pared by 3 bases and J by 3 bases, with 4 bases of the junction left unmatched. The CDR3, as DNA: TGTGCCAGTAGTATCAGCGGACAGGGCTACGAGCAGTACTTC. This codes for CASSISGQGYEQYF.

V gene TRBV15 combines with J gene TRBJ2-5, with D possibly matching TRBD2 (6 bases). The CDR3 extends over 15 amino acids. Trimming cost V 3 bases and J 1 base, with 12 bases left between them. The V gene's germline CDR1 is LNHNV and CDR2 YYDKDF (reference sequence). Written as DNA, the CDR3 is TGTGCCACCAGCAGCGCCTCTAGCGTCCAAGAGACCCAGTACTTC. This codes for CATSSASSVQETQYF. Complete variable domain (other parts from reference TRBV15 and TRBJ2-5): DAMVIQNPRYQVTQFGKPVTLSCSQTLNHNVMYWYQQKSSQAPKLLFHYYDKDFNNEADTPDNFQSRRPNTSFCFLDIRSPGLGDTAMYLCATSSASSVQETQYFGPGTRLLVL.

The chain has TRBV27 and TRBJ1-5; D not certain. CDR3 length: 14 amino acids. With 6 bases removed from V and 0 bases from J, the gap between germline ends came to 9 bases. Per germline, CDR1 MNHEY and CDR2 SMNVEV (reference sequence). The CDR3 coding sequence is TGTGCCAGCAGCGCTACTGGTAGCAATCAGCCCCAGCATTTT. Its protein product is CASSATGSNQPQHF.

The V gene is TRBV6-2 or TRBV6-3, the J gene TRBJ2-7, with 8 bases matching TRBD1. J was trimmed by 4 bases and V by 2 bases; bases with no gene match: 7. Germline lookup yields CDR1 MNHEY and CDR2 SVGEGT. The CDR3 length is 15 residues. This CDR3 is CASSYPQGANYEQYF. The CDR3 bases are TGTGCCAGCAGTTACCCCCAGGGGGCGAATTACGAGCAGTACTTC.

The J gene is TRBJ2-1, the V gene TRBV5-1; 8 bases are shared with TRBD2. The CDR3 consists of 14 residues. Germline V lookup: CDR1 SGHRS, CDR2 YFSETQ. The V and J ends lost 5 bases and 9 bases, in that order; junction bases with no gene match: 10. DNA for the CDR3: TGCGCCAGCAGTTACGACCGGGAGGGTGGTGAGCAGTTCTTC. Translated, it gives CASSYDREGGEQFF.

This chain joins TRBV15 and TRBJ2-3; 11 bases are shared with TRBD2. Germline V gene lookup returns CDR1 LNHNV and CDR2 YYDKDF (reference sequence). CDR3 length: 17 residues. The V gene end was trimmed by 0 bases and the J gene end by 6 bases; junction bases not matched to a gene: 8. The DNA of the CDR3 is TGTGCCACCAGCAGAGATCGGGCTAGCGGGAGGTGGGATACGCAGTATTTT. Encoded protein: CATSRDRASGRWDTQYF.

The chain is built from TRBV7-2 and TRBJ2-7; 9 bases match TRBD2. CDR1 SGHTA and CDR2 FQGNSA come from the germline V gene. This CDR3 is built from 13 residues. The junction had 6 bases not matched to a gene; V was cut back by 6 bases and J by 6 bases. CDR3 residues: CASRGLAQSEQYF. CDR3 DNA sequence: TGTGCCAGCAGGGGACTAGCACAAAGCGAGCAGTACTTC.